These 15 T cell receptor beta chains share one sample of origin, sequenced in a study of blood T cell repertoires in COVID-19. This table comes from immunoSEQ multiplex PCR, and its TCRdb copy is limited to in-frame clones, with some not included. Of 200,000 to 300,000 clones in the sample, 86% were seen once. Sequencing input: PBMCs or T cells enriched from blood (not recorded which). The source of these receptors is a woman aged 18-29 years who had recovered from COVID-19.

The chain uses TRBV19 and TRBJ1-5; a possible D gene is TRBD1 (5 bases). CDR1 LNHDA and CDR2 SQIVND come from the germline V gene (reference sequence). The CDR3 runs 14 residues. Deletions cut 1 base from V and 15 bases from J, with 19 bases between. Here the CDR3 DNA reads TGTGCCAGTAGTATAGGCCTGGAGGGGAACCGGCCGCATTTT. It translates to CASSIGLEGNRPHF.

The V and J genes are TRBV7-6 and TRBJ2-1; 11 bases line up with TRBD1. Germline CDR1 reads SGHVS; CDR2 reads FNYEAQ. The trim removed 5 bases at V and 0 bases at J, leaving 3 bases unmatched. CDR3 length: 16 residues. CDR3 in amino acids: CASSRGTGGSYNEQFF. CDR3 bases: TGTGCCAGCAGCCGGGGGACAGGGGGCTCCTACAATGAGCAGTTCTTC. The variable domain in full, completed from reference TRBV7-6 and TRBJ2-1, reads GAGVSQSPRYKVTKRGQDVALRCDPISGHVSLYWYRQALGQGPEFLTYFNYEAQQDKSGLPNDRFSAERPEGSISTLTIQRTEQRDSAMYRCASSRGTGGSYNEQFFGPGTRLTVL.

V and J are TRBV23-1 and TRBJ2-2; 10 positions match TRBD2. TRBV23-1 is given ORF status, its function remaining uncertain. The CDR3 length is 16 residues. Trimming cost V 4 bases and J 6 bases; bases outside gene matches: 8. The CDR3 protein is CASSRTAGGIAGELFF. CDR3 sequence (DNA): TGCGCCAGCAGTCGAACAGCGGGGGGGATCGCCGGGGAGCTGTTTTTT.

The chain carries TRBV6-6 and TRBJ1-6, with 8 bases identical to TRBD1. The CDR3 runs 15 residues. Trimming cost V 0 bases and J 8 bases; bases outside gene matches: 3. Germline values: CDR1 MNHNY, CDR2 SVGAGI (reference sequence). The CDR3 coding sequence is TGTGCCAGCAGTTACTCGGACAGGGAGGATTCACCCCTCCACTTT. Amino acid sequence: CASSYSDREDSPLHF.

This chain connects TRBV5-3 to TRBJ2-2; TRBD1 might be the D (5 bases). TRBV5-3 is an ORF, and what it does is uncertain. V was cut by 0 bases and J by 8 bases, with 11 bases left in between. The CDR3 loop spans 14 amino acids. The CDR3 loop reads CARSLGRPGGELFF. In nucleotides, the CDR3 is TGTGCCAGAAGCTTGGGACGTCCAGGGGGGGAGCTGTTTTTT.

The chain recombines TRBV18 with TRBJ2-5, with TRBD2 identical over 7 bases. Germline-derived CDR1 and CDR2 are KGHSH and LQKENI. This CDR3 contains 17 residues. Trimming removed 3 bases from V and 1 base from J; junction bases left unmatched: 11. The CDR3 DNA reads as TGTGCCAGCTCACCGAACCCGGGGGGAGCAACCCAAGAGACCCAGTACTTC. Its protein is CASSPNPGGATQETQYF.

This chain links TRBV5-1 with TRBJ2-6; 8 bases match TRBD1. Trimming took 0 bases from V and 0 from J; bases not matched to a gene: 5. The CDR3 covers 18 residues. Germline-derived CDR1 and CDR2 are SGHRS and YFSETQ. This chain's CDR3 is CASSLVGQASSGANVLTF. Here the CDR3 DNA reads TGCGCCAGCAGCTTGGTGGGACAGGCGAGCTCTGGGGCCAACGTCCTGACTTTC.

This chain uses TRBV28 with TRBJ2-3; TRBD2 matches at 10 bases. Germline assignment: CDR1 MDHEN and CDR2 SYDVKM. This CDR3 is built from 15 residues. The V segment lost 5 bases and the J segment 2 bases; nucleotides outside the gene matches: 4. CDR3 in DNA: TGTGCCAGCAGTCCTAGCGGGGGTTTCACAGATACGCAGTATTTT. Protein sequence: CASSPSGGFTDTQYF.

This clone appeared a few times. V gene TRBV4-1 combines with J gene TRBJ2-2, with 9 bases aligning to TRBD2. Losses at the gene ends were 1 base for V and 4 bases for J; bases not matched to a gene: 7. Germline V gene data show CDR1 as MGHRA and CDR2 as YSYEKL. The CDR3 totals 17 residues. The CDR3 region is CASSQARVAGATGELFF. The CDR3 DNA reads as TGCGCCAGCAGCCAAGCTAGAGTAGCGGGAGCCACCGGGGAGCTGTTTTTT.

The rearrangement links TRBV7-8 to TRBJ1-1, with a tentative D call TRBD1 (6 bases). The CDR3 extends over 16 amino acids. Germline CDR1 and CDR2: SGHVS and FQNEAQ. V was cut by 5 bases and J by 2 bases, with 18 bases left in between. Here the CDR3 DNA reads TGTGCCAGCAGCCCCTCGGGGGGGGGCATTAACACTGAAGCTTTCTTT. Translation: CASSPSGGGINTEAFF.

This clone appeared once. This CDR3 is CASSNRGQGGQPQHF. DNA for the CDR3: TGTGCCAGCAGCAACCGTGGACAGGGTGGGCAGCCCCAGCATTTT. The chain links TRBV6-6 to TRBJ1-5, with 8 bases aligning to TRBD1. J gave up 7 bases and V 6 bases, and 11 bases lay outside the gene matches. This CDR3 is built from 15 residues. Germline V gene lookup returns CDR1 MNHNY and CDR2 SVGAGI (reference sequence).

This clone was seen just once. The gene calls are TRBV3-1 (or the pseudogene TRBV3-2) and TRBJ2-3, with TRBD2 identical over 10 bases. Trimming removed 4 bases from V and 6 bases from J; junction bases left unmatched: 13. Germline CDR1 and CDR2: LGHDT and YNNKEL (reference sequence). The CDR3 is made up of 17 amino acids. As DNA, the CDR3 is TGTGCCAGCAGCCCAGGGCGGGAACTAGCGGGACCCGATACGCAGTATTTT. Translation: CASSPGRELAGPDTQYF.

This clone was recorded only once. The chain employs TRBV15 and TRBJ2-3, with 8 bases lining up with TRBD1. The V gene end was trimmed by 6 bases and the J gene end by 5 bases; junction bases not matched to a gene: 10. The germline V gene encodes CDR1 LNHNV and CDR2 YYDKDF (reference sequence). This CDR3 spans 15 amino acids. As DNA, the CDR3 is TGTGCCACCAGTCTCGCGGACAGGGAGAAAGATACGCAGTATTTT. Residues: CATSLADREKDTQYF. The full variable domain, with the rest looked up from reference TRBV15 and TRBJ2-3, is DAMVIQNPRYQVTQFGKPVTLSCSQTLNHNVMYWYQQKSSQAPKLLFHYYDKDFNNEADTPDNFQSRRPNTSFCFLDIRSPGLGDTAMYLCATSLADREKDTQYFGPGTRLTVL.

The chain has TRBV27 and TRBJ2-3; TRBD1 matches 9 bases. Trimming removed 4 bases from V and 5 bases from J; junction bases left unmatched: 7. The CDR3 sequence is 15 residues long. Per the germline V gene, CDR1 is MNHEY and CDR2 is SMNVEV (reference sequence). The CDR3 region has the DNA TGTGCCAGCAGTTACCGGGACAGGGTGATAGATACGCAGTATTTT. Translated: CASSYRDRVIDTQYF.

V is TRBV7-9 and J is TRBJ2-7; D perhaps matches TRBD1 (6 bases). Trimming stripped 5 bases from V and 5 bases from J, with 16 bases between. The germline V gene encodes CDR1 SEHNR and CDR2 FQNEAQ (reference sequence). The CDR3 totals 14 residues. This CDR3 is CASSLSLTGDEQYF. CDR3 coding DNA: TGTGCCAGCAGCCTCTCATTGACAGGAGACGAGCAGTACTTC.